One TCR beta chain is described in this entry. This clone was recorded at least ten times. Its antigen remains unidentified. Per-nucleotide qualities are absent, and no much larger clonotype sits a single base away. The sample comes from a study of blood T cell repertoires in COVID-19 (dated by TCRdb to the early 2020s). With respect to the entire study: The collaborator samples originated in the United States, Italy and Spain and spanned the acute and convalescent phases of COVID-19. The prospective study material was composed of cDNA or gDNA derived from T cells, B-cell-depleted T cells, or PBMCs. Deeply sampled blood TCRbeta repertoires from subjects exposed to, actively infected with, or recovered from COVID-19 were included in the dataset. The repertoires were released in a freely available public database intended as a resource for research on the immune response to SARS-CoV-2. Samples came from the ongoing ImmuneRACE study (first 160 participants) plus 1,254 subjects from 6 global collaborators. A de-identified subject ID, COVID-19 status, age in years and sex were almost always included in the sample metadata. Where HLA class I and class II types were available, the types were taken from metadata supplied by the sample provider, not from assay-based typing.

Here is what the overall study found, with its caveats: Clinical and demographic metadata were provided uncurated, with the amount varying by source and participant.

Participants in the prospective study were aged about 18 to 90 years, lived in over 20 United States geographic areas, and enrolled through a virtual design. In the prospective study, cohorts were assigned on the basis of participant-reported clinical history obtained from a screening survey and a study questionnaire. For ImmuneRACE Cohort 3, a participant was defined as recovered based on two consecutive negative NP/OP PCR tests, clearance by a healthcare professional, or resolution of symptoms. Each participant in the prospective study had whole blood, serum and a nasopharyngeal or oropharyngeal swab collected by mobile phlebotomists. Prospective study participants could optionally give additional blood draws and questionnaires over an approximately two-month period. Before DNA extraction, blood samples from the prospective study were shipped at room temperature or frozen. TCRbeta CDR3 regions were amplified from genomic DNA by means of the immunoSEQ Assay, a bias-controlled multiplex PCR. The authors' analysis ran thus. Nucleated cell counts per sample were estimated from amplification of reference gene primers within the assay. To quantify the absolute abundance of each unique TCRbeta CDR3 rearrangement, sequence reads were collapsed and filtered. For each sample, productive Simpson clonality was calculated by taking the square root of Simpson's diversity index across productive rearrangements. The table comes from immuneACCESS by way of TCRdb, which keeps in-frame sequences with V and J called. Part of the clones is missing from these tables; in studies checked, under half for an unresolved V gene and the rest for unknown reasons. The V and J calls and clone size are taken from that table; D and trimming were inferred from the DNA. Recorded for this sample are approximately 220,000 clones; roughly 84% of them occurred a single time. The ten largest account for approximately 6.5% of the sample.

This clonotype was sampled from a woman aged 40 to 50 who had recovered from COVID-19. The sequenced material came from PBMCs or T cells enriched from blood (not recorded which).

The CDR3 loop reads CASSWGGGLSYEQYV. The DNA sequence follows: TGTGCCAGCAGCTGGGGCGGGGGCCTCAGCTACGAGCAGTACGTC. Recombination connected TRBV7-2 to TRBJ2-7; the D gene is perhaps TRBD2, from 7 matching bases. Reading from cysteine to valine, the CDR3 counts 15 amino acids. The entry retains the CDR3 DNA only, 45 bases that are in frame from base 1. Looking up the germline V gene yields CDR1 SGHTA and CDR2 FQGNSA. Cut back by 4 bases and 3 bases, the V and J ends lie 16 bases apart.